This passage covers 18 T cell receptor beta chains from one sample sequenced in a study of blood T cell repertoires in COVID-19 (TCRdb year 2020). Library preparation used the immunoSEQ multiplex PCR assay. What TCRdb holds here is the immuneACCESS table cut down to in-frame rearrangements. Part of the clones is not present; checked against another copy, under half of the missing clones reflect an unresolved V gene, and the others are unexplained. A total of about 45,000 clones appear in this sample, 82% of them only once. Of the sample, around an eighth is held by the ten largest clones. The sample consisted of peripheral blood. These receptors originate from a human donor in a cohort sampled during active COVID-19.

The chain employs TRBV12-3 or TRBV12-4 and TRBJ1-4; D is ambiguous. V lost 2 bases and J 3 bases, leaving 4 bases between the germline ends. The CDR3 extends over 13 amino acids. The CDR3 region is CASSLLANEKLFF. In DNA form, the CDR3 reads TGTGCCAGCAGTTTATTAGCTAATGAAAAACTGTTTTTT.

The chain combines TRBV3-1 (or the pseudogene TRBV3-2) with TRBJ2-7; 9 bases map to TRBD1. The CDR3 loop spans 15 amino acids. The germline V gene has CDR1 LGHDT and CDR2 YNNKEL (reference sequence). Trimming took 4 bases from V and 4 from J; bases not matched to a gene: 8. CDR3 DNA sequence: TGTGCCAGCAGCCTTCCCGGACAGGGGCCGTACGAGCAGTACTTC. Protein: CASSLPGQGPYEQYF.

V gene TRBV4-3 combines with J gene TRBJ2-5, with 9 bases fitting TRBD2. The CDR3 spans 16 residues. Unmatched junction bases numbered 9, after V lost 0 bases and J lost 7 bases. The germline gives CDR1 LGHNA, CDR2 YSLEER. The chain's CDR3 is CASSQDASGAIGTQYF. CDR3 coding DNA: TGCGCCAGCAGCCAAGATGCTAGCGGGGCAATTGGGACCCAGTACTTC.

The chain recombines TRBV5-1 with TRBJ2-1; D gene ambiguous. In germline, CDR1 is SGHRS, CDR2 YFSETQ. The CDR3 consists of 14 residues. The ends were cut back, 0 bases at V and 5 bases at J, with 9 bases in the middle. The CDR3 nucleotides are TGCGCCAGCAGCTTGGATAGTCTAGACAATGAGCAGTTCTTC. Translation gives CASSLDSLDNEQFF.

The CDR3 nucleotides are TGTGCGAGGGGCGGGAGCTCCTACAATGAGCAGTTCTTC. This codes for CARGGSSYNEQFF. J is TRBJ2-1 and V is TRBV6-5; 7 bases are a match to TRBD2. The V gene's germline CDR1 is MNHEY and CDR2 SVGAGI. The length of the CDR3 is 13 residues.

The chain links TRBV4-2 to TRBJ1-5, with 9 nucleotides matching TRBD1. V dropped 2 bases and J dropped 6; count of bases not matched to a gene: 8. Germline assignment: CDR1 LGHNA and CDR2 YNFKEQ. The length of the CDR3 is 16 residues. This chain's CDR3 is CASSQFLQGAGQPQHF. The CDR3 DNA reads as TGTGCCAGCAGCCAATTCCTACAGGGGGCAGGTCAGCCCCAGCATTTT.

The V gene is TRBV6-2 or TRBV6-3, the J gene TRBJ2-1, with TRBD1 identical over 7 bases. Trimming took 5 bases from V and 6 from J; bases not matched to a gene: 1. Germline V lookup: CDR1 MNHEY, CDR2 SVGEGT. The CDR3 is 12 amino acids. CDR3 DNA sequence: TGTGCCAGCAGTGACAGGGCCAATGAGCAGTTCTTC. Protein product: CASSDRANEQFF.

The chain is built from TRBV5-4 and TRBJ2-7; D might be TRBD2 (6 bases). V lost 4 bases to trimming and J lost 5 bases, with 16 bases between them. From germline, CDR1 is SGHNT and CDR2 YYREEE (reference sequence). The CDR3 is 14 residues long. The CDR3, as DNA: TGTGCCAGCAGCGGTGAGACTAGTTTCCACGAGCAGTACTTC. This gives the protein CASSGETSFHEQYF.

The rearrangement links TRBV28 to TRBJ1-6; D is perhaps TRBD1 (5 bases). This CDR3 contains 13 residues. Trimming cost V 2 bases and J 14 bases, with 13 bases left between them. Germline CDR1 MDHEN, CDR2 SYDVKM. CDR3 protein: CASSLRQGPALHF. CDR3 DNA sequence: TGTGCCAGCAGTTTAAGGCAGGGCCCAGCCCTCCACTTT.

The rearrangement uses TRBV6-5 and TRBJ2-7; 10 positions agree with TRBD1. The germline CDR1 and CDR2 sequences are MNHEY and SVGAGI. V shed 5 bases, J shed 7 bases, and the junction held 5 bases outside the gene matches. The CDR3 loop spans 13 amino acids. The DNA for the CDR3 is TGTGCCAGCAGTCGACAGGGGGCTGGAGAGCAGTACTTC. Protein sequence: CASSRQGAGEQYF.

The chain is built from TRBV5-5 and TRBJ2-5; tentatively, D is TRBD2 (5 bases). Per the germline V gene, CDR1 is SGHKS and CDR2 is YYEKEE (reference sequence). Trimming removed 0 bases at V and 10 bases at J, with 28 bases between. The CDR3 contains 18 residues. Written as DNA, the CDR3 is TGTGCCAGCAGCTTGGGGGGAGTGGTGCGCCAGCGATCGATGGGCCAGTACTTC. Amino acids: CASSLGGVVRQRSMGQYF.

V is TRBV11-3 and J is TRBJ2-1, with TRBD2 identical over 7 bases. The CDR3 contains 17 residues. V shed 1 base and J 1 base; nucleotides not matched to a gene: 7. Germline V gives CDR1 SGHNT, CDR2 YENEEA. The CDR3 is CASSLGSSSGSYNEQFF. In nucleotides, the CDR3 is TGTGCCAGCAGCTTAGGAAGCAGTAGCGGGTCCTACAATGAGCAGTTCTTC. Based on the CDR3 plus reference TRBV11-3 and TRBJ2-1, the full variable domain is EAGVVQSPRYKIIEKKQPVAFWCNPISGHNTLYWYLQNLGQGPELLIRYENEEAVDDSQLPKDRFSAERLKGVDSTLKIQPAELGDSAVYLCASSLGSSSGSYNEQFFGPGTRLTVL.

The J gene is TRBJ2-3, the V gene TRBV18; D call uncertain. This CDR3 has 13 amino acids. Trimming removed 2 bases from V and 6 bases from J, with 9 bases in between. The germline V gene has CDR1 KGHSH and CDR2 LQKENI. The CDR3: CASSPEQSDTQYF. The CDR3 nucleotides read TGTGCCAGCTCACCAGAACAGTCGGATACGCAGTATTTT. Full variable domain (rest looked up from reference TRBV18 and TRBJ2-3): NAGVMQNPRHLVRRRGQEARLRCSPMKGHSHVYWYRQLPEEGLKFMVYLQKENIIDESGMPKERFSAEFPKEGPSILRIQQVVRGDSAAYFCASSPEQSDTQYFGPGTRLTVL.

This chain uses TRBV6-5 with TRBJ2-7; D is perhaps TRBD1 (6 bases). Germline lookup yields CDR1 MNHEY and CDR2 SVGAGI. The V and J ends lost 7 bases and 5 bases respectively, with 18 bases between them. This CDR3 has 14 residues. CDR3 loop: CASTWGRLSNEQYF. CDR3 sequence (DNA): TGTGCCAGCACTTGGGGGCGACTGTCCAACGAGCAGTACTTC.

This rearrangement joins TRBV20-1 to TRBJ2-1; 10 nucleotides match TRBD2. Germline V gene lookup returns CDR1 DFQATT and CDR2 SNEGSKA (reference sequence). J lost 7 bases, V lost 3 bases, and 6 bases had no gene match. The CDR3 spans 14 residues. CDR3 nucleotide sequence: TGCAGTGCTAGTCTCAGCGGGAGGGCAAATGAGCAGTTCTTC. This gives the protein CSASLSGRANEQFF.

This clone was seen a single time. The V and J genes are TRBV9 and TRBJ2-1; 12 bases fit TRBD2. This CDR3 has 17 residues. Germline loops: CDR1 SGDLS, CDR2 YYNGEE. V was clipped by 4 bases and J by 9 bases; unmatched bases: 14. The CDR3 sequence is CASSTSLAGGSIGEQFF. DNA for the CDR3: TGTGCCAGCAGCACTTCCCTAGCGGGAGGGTCGATCGGTGAGCAGTTCTTC.

The chain couples TRBV6-5 to TRBJ2-7; the match to TRBD2 covers 8 bases. The CDR3 spans 14 residues. The J segment lost 6 bases and the V segment lost 6 bases, leaving 10 bases of the junction unmatched. CDR1 and CDR2 (germline): MNHEY, SVGAGI. The CDR3 reads CASSRAGTSPEQYF. For the CDR3, the DNA is TGTGCCAGCAGCCGAGCCGGGACTAGTCCCGAGCAGTACTTC.

This chain links TRBV28 with TRBJ1-5; TRBD1 agrees at 7 bases. Per the germline V gene, CDR1 is MDHEN and CDR2 is SYDVKM. J gave up 6 bases and V 5 bases, and 7 bases lay outside the gene matches. CDR3 size: 14 residues. In DNA, the CDR3 is TGTGCCAGCAGTGGTAGGGGGCTCGGTCAGCCCCAGCATTTT. It encodes CASSGRGLGQPQHF.